This entry describes one T cell receptor (beta chain). Its antigen is undetermined. The data belong to a study of siplizumab effects on memory and regulatory T cells. Study conclusions and caveats: Proliferating clones, CD4+ or CD8+, lacked an assignable naive or memory phenotype in roughly 80-96% of cases. The diversity of naive T cells seemed greater than that of memory cells, and their alloresponse contribution seemed major.

The V and J ends lost 5 bases and 0 bases respectively, with 10 bases between them. The CDR3 is 14 amino acids. From germline, CDR1 is SGHRS and CDR2 YFSETQ. It was 75,000 to 100,000 TCR templates that were assayed per sample. Produced via immunoSEQ multiplex PCR; TCRdb's table is partial and in-frame only. This table has more than 85,000 clones, about 91% appearing once. This clonotype originated in a human donor in good health. Material for sequencing was Tregs sorted from blood. The chain couples TRBV5-1 to TRBJ2-3; D may be TRBD2 (5 bases). CDR3 sequence (DNA): TGCGCCAGCAGGGGAGAACCTAGCACAGATACGCAGTATTTT. Translation: CASRGEPSTDTQYF.